This T cell receptor beta chain is drawn from a study of blood T cells in healthy people across ages. The overall study: Template switching retrieved approximately one barcoded beta molecule for each two T cells. Points from the study as a whole: More naive CD4+ cells and higher diversity were found in long-lived than in aged donors.

This clonotype was seen a few times. What it binds is unknown. Every donor provided 9.5 to 10 milliliters of peripheral blood. A second PCR, run for roughly 7 to 11 cycles, used a sample-barcoded 5' primer plus a J-beta primer mix. TCRdb re-called the 5' RACE reads with MiXCR, one entry per CDR3 protein. The sample comprises hundreds of thousands of distinct CDR3 sequences, roughly 34% of which are singletons, and around 13% rests with the top ten. The sequencing input was blood. The sequence was collected from a man between 18 and 29 years old in good health.

The CDR3 loop reads CASSQVVGRSSYNEQFF. CDR3 nucleotides: TGCGCCAGCAGCCAAGTCGTCGGACGGTCCTCCTACAATGAGCAGTTCTTC. This chain uses TRBV4-1 with TRBJ2-1, with D unresolved. This CDR3 is 17 amino acids long. Germline V CDR1 and CDR2: MGHRA, YSYEKL. V lost 1 base to trimming and J lost 0 bases, with 13 bases between them.